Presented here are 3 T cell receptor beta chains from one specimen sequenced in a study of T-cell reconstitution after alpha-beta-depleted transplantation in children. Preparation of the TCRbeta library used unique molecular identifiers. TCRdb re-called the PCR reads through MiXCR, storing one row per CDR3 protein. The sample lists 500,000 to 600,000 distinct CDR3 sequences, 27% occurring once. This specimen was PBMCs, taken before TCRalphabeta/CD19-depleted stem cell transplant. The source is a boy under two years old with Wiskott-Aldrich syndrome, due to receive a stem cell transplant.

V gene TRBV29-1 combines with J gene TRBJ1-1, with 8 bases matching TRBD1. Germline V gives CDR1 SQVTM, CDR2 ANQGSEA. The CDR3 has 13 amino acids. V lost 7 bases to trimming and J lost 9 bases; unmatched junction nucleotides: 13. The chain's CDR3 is CSGSWGTGVKAFF. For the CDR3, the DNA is TGCAGCGGATCTTGGGGGACAGGTGTTAAAGCTTTCTTT.

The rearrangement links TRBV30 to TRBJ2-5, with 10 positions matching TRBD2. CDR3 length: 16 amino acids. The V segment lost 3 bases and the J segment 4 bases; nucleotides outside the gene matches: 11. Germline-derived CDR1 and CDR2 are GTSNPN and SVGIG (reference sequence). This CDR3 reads CAWRDSSGRRGETQYF. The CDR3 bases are TGTGCCTGGAGAGACTCTAGCGGGAGAAGAGGAGAGACCCAGTACTTC.

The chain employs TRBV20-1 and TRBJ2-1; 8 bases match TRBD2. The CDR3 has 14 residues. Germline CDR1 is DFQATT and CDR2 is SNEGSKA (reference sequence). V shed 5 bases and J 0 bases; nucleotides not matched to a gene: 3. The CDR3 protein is CSAPGGVSYNEQFF. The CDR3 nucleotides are TGCAGTGCTCCGGGGGGGGTCTCCTACAATGAGCAGTTCTTC.